One sample yielded the 3 T cell receptor beta chains listed below, sequenced in a study of cytomegalovirus exposure and HLA in healthy donors. In the PCR, 60 Vbeta and 13 Jbeta primers were used. The table came from immunoSEQ multiplex PCR; TCRdb's copy has only in-frame clones and leaves some out. The sample yields 150,000 to 200,000 clones, 80% to 90% seen once. Sequencing input: PBMCs. Receptors were obtained from a woman aged 25 to 39 in good health and CMV-seropositive.

Only a few counts were recorded for this clone. The genes are TRBV2 and TRBJ2-7; tentatively, D is TRBD2 (6 bases). The CDR3 sequence is 14 residues long. V was trimmed by 7 bases and J by 3 bases, leaving 16 bases between them. The germline gives CDR1 SNHLY, CDR2 FYNNEI. In nucleotides, the CDR3 is TGTGCCAGCAATCCTGCAAGGGACTTCTACGAGCAGTACTTC. The encoded protein is CASNPARDFYEQYF. Supplemented by reference TRBV2 and TRBJ2-7, the full variable domain reads EPEVTQTPSHQVTQMGQEVILRCVPISNHLYFYWYRQILGQKVEFLVSFYNNEISEKSEIFDDQFSVERPDGSNFTLKIRSTKLEDSAMYFCASNPARDFYEQYFGPGTRLTVT.

Note on this clone: The same CDR3 can be traced to other DNA sequences in this sample. The chain has TRBV7-8 and TRBJ2-7, with D possibly TRBD2 on 5 matching bases. The CDR3 extends over 13 amino acids. CDR1 and CDR2 from the germline V gene are SGHVS and FQNEAQ. The CDR3: CSSKQKPAYEQYF. The CDR3 nucleotides read TGTTCTAGCAAGCAAAAGCCGGCCTACGAGCAGTACTTC. Full variable domain (rest looked up from reference TRBV7-8 and TRBJ2-7): GAGVSQSPRYKVAKRGQDVALRCDPISGHVSLFWYQQALGQGPEFLTYFQNEAQLDKSGLPSDRFFAERPEGSVSTLKIQRTQQEDSAVYLCSSKQKPAYEQYFGPGTRLTVT.

The V and J genes are TRBV2 and TRBJ2-7; 9 bases are a match to TRBD2. The CDR3 sequence is 14 residues long. CDR1 SNHLY and CDR2 FYNNEI come from the germline V gene. V was clipped by 7 bases and J by 3 bases; unmatched bases: 7. CDR3 protein: CASTFSGGNYEQYF. CDR3 DNA: TGTGCCAGCACTTTTAGCGGGGGTAACTACGAGCAGTACTTC.